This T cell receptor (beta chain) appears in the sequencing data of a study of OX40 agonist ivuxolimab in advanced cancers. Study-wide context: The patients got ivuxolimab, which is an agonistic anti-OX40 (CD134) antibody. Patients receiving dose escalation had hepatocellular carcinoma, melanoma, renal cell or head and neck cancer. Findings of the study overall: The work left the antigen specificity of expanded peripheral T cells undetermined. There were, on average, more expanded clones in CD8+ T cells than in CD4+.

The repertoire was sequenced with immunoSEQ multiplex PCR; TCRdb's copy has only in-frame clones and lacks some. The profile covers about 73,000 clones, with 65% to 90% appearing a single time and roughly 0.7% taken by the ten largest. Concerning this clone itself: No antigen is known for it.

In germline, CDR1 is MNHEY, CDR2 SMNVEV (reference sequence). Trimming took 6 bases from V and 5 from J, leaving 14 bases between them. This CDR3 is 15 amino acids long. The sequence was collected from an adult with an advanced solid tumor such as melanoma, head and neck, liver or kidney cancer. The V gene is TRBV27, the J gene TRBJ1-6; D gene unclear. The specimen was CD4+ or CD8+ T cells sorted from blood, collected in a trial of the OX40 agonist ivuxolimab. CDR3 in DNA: TGTGCCAGCAGCAGAATGGTTTTTGATAATTCACCCCTCCACTTT. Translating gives CASSRMVFDNSPLHF.